This entry features one T cell receptor (beta chain) sequence. The antigen is unknown. The method was immunoSEQ multiplex PCR; TCRdb's version includes in-frame clones alone and lacks a portion of them. This sample has fewer than 110,000 clones, with over 75% found just once. The data were obtained in a study of T cell responses to AZD1222 COVID-19 vaccine. Whole-study results and caveats: It was only after the peak T cell response that any repertoires were sampled. Reportedly, nearly half of unique spike TCRs recognized epitopes outside B.1.351/B.1.1.7 mutations. Baseline seropositives among AZD1222 recipients totaled only 5 to 7.

CDR1 is SGHRS, CDR2 YFSETQ, per germline. V was shortened by 3 bases and J by 3 bases, with 9 bases between the two germline ends. CDR3 length: 13 residues. Source: peripheral blood, taken on day 0 of AZD1222 vaccination. The sequence was collected from an adult in good health. V gene TRBV5-1 combines with J gene TRBJ1-1; D ambiguous. The CDR3 nucleotides read TGCGCCAGCAGCTCGGACGGGGACACTGAAGCTTTCTTT. Encoded protein: CASSSDGDTEAFF. Combining the CDR3 with reference TRBV5-1 and TRBJ1-1 gives the whole variable domain KAGVTQTPRYLIKTRGQQVTLSCSPISGHRSVSWYQQTPGQGLQFLFEYFSETQRNKGNFPGRFSGRQFSNSRSEMNVSTLELGDSALYLCASSSDGDTEAFFGQGTRLTVV.